This passage covers 4 T cell receptor beta chains from one sample sequenced in a study of OX40 agonist ivuxolimab in advanced cancers. The library was built by means of the immunoSEQ multiplex PCR assay. As stored in TCRdb, this immuneACCESS dataset retains in-frame rearrangements with V and J assigned. A fraction of the clones does not appear; measured against another copy, unresolved V genes explain less than half of the discrepancy, and the remainder lacks a known reason. This sample gives roughly 35,000 clones in total; around 80% of them show up just once. The biggest ten clones account for about a fifth of the sample. The input for sequencing was CD4+ or CD8+ T cells sorted from blood, taken in a trial of the OX40 agonist ivuxolimab. Receptors were obtained from an adult with an advanced solid tumor such as melanoma, head and neck, liver or kidney cancer.

The chain recombines TRBV6-1 with TRBJ1-2; 8 nucleotides align to TRBD1. The CDR3 has 18 residues. The V gene's germline CDR1 is MNHNS and CDR2 SASEGT. After removal of 0 bases from V and 2 bases from J, the junction contained 11 bases not matched to a gene. The DNA of the CDR3 is TGTGCCAGCAGTGAAGCGCGGACAGGGAACGACCGCAACTATGGCTACACCTTC. Translation: CASSEARTGNDRNYGYTF.

The V and J genes are TRBV6-1 and TRBJ2-3; D not certain. There are 14 residues in the CDR3. Germline loops: CDR1 MNHNS, CDR2 SASEGT. The ends were cut back, 4 bases at V and 1 base at J, with 9 bases in the middle. Here the CDR3 reads CASSVVVGTDTQYF. CDR3 DNA sequence: TGTGCCAGCAGTGTGGTGGTGGGCACAGATACGCAGTATTTT.

On this clone itself: The junction departs from the called germline gene at one end, perhaps through a read error. This sequence joins TRBV10-2 and TRBJ1-1; tentatively, D is TRBD1 (5 bases). The CDR3 has 16 amino acids. The V gene's germline CDR1 is WSHSY and CDR2 SAAADI. In DNA form, the CDR3 reads TGCGTCAGCAGTGAGCCACCAGGGTCCTTTGGGGCTGAAGCTTTCTTT. Its protein product is CVSSEPPGSFGAEAFF.

This sequence joins TRBV28 and TRBJ2-3, with TRBD2 identical over 13 bases. CDR3 length: 16 residues. In germline, CDR1 is MDHEN, CDR2 SYDVKM. The V segment lost 4 bases and the J segment 3 bases; nucleotides outside the gene matches: 4. CDR3 nucleotide sequence: TGTGCCAGCAGTTCACTAGCGGGGGGGCGAACAGATACGCAGTATTTT. Its translation: CASSSLAGGRTDTQYF.